The 23 T cell receptor beta chains listed next were all sequenced from one sample in a study of tumor-infiltrating lymphocytes in primary liver carcinoma. From roughly 21-30 mg of unsorted bulk tissue, DNA and RNA were co-extracted together. TCR beta cDNA was prepared out of 500 ng total RNA by means of a constant-region primer. Generation of the TCR beta libraries relied on three nested multiplex PCR rounds using slightly modified ARM-PCR. The study ran its first two PCR rounds for around 9 cycles each, using TRBV1-TRBV30 forward primers and a C-beta reverse primer. TCRdb fed the multiplex PCR reads into MiXCR, producing one record per CDR3 protein. The sample has just under 55,000 distinct CDR3 sequences; 60% to 75% are singletons. Source material: liver tumor tissue from sampling region 2. Subset here: tumor region T2, inferior pole. The receptors were gathered from a man between 35 and 55 years old with primary liver carcinoma and hepatitis B virus infection.

Note on this clonotype: The final CDR3 position lacks the conserved phenylalanine or tryptophan, pointing to a likely read error. The chain is built from TRBV6-6 and TRBJ2-2, with 7 positions matching TRBD1. Losses at the gene ends were 4 bases for V and 6 bases for J; bases not matched to a gene: 8. This CDR3 region has 15 residues. CDR1 is MNHNY, CDR2 SVGAGI, per germline (reference sequence). The CDR3 sequence: CASSSLGQGAGELFL. For the CDR3, the DNA is TGTGCCAGCAGTTCCCTGGGCCAGGGGGCCGGGGAGCTGTTTTTA.

To note about this clonotype: The junction does not match germline at one end; this may be a read error. This chain links TRBV6-1 with TRBJ1-5; D is undetermined. This CDR3 is 15 amino acids long. The germline CDR1 and CDR2 sequences are MNHNS and SASEGT. CDR3 sequence: CASSEGGVHNRPQHF. The CDR3 DNA follows: TGTGCCAGCAGTGAAGGTGGGGTCCACAATCGGCCCCAGCATTTT.

The gene calls are TRBV11-2 and TRBJ1-3, with D possibly TRBD1 on 5 matching bases. The CDR3 covers 14 residues. Germline loops: CDR1 SGHAT, CDR2 FQNNGV. Trimming removed 5 bases at V and 5 bases at J, with 13 bases between. The chain's CDR3 is CASSKGESRNTIYF. The CDR3 nucleotides are TGTGCCAGCAGCAAAGGGGAGAGTAGAAACACCATATATTTT. Full variable domain (rest looked up from reference TRBV11-2 and TRBJ1-3): EAGVAQSPRYKIIEKRQSVAFWCNPISGHATLYWYQQILGQGPKLLIQFQNNGVVDDSQLPKDRFSAERLKGVDSTLKIQPAKLEDSAVYLCASSKGESRNTIYFGEGSWLTVV.

The CDR3 is CASRDGETGQETQYF. CDR3 bases: TGTGCCAGCAGGGACGGGGAGACAGGGCAAGAGACCCAGTACTTC. The V gene is TRBV5-4, the J gene TRBJ2-5; 7 nucleotides line up with TRBD1. Trimming took 5 bases from V and 2 from J; bases not matched to a gene: 9. The CDR3 totals 15 residues. CDR1 and CDR2 (germline): SGHNT, YYREEE (reference sequence).

In regard to this clonotype: Its ends do not fully match the called genes, so a read error is possible. The chain is built from TRBV11-3 and TRBJ2-1, with a weak D call TRBD2 (5 bases). Germline V gives CDR1 SGHNT, CDR2 YENEEA. The CDR3 has 14 residues. CDR3 sequence reads: CASSPLAGEGEQFF. In DNA form, the CDR3 reads TGCGCCAGCAGCCCCCTAGCTGGAGAGGGTGAGCAGTTCTTC. Complete variable domain (other parts from reference TRBV11-3 and TRBJ2-1): EAGVVQSPRYKIIEKKQPVAFWCNPISGHNTLYWYLQNLGQGPELLIRYENEEAVDDSQLPKDRFSAERLKGVDSTLKIQPAELGDSAVYLCASSPLAGEGEQFFGPGTRLTVL.

The chain has TRBV16 and TRBJ2-7, with 7 bases that match TRBD2. The CDR3 covers 15 residues. Germline loops: CDR1 KGHSY, CDR2 FQNENV. The V segment lost 4 bases and the J segment 5 bases; nucleotides outside the gene matches: 11. As DNA, the CDR3 is TGTGCCAGCAGCCGGCACTCGGGCGGGAGTCACGAGCAGTACTTC. Translated, it gives CASSRHSGGSHEQYF.

V gene TRBV25-1 combines with J gene TRBJ1-4; D is unclear. Germline assignment: CDR1 MGHDK and CDR2 SYGVNS. The CDR3 runs 16 residues. Trimming cost V 2 bases and J 0 bases, with 10 bases left between them. CDR3 in DNA: TGTGCCAGCAGTGAAGGTGTCAGCCCAACTAATGAAAAACTGTTTTTT. Translation: CASSEGVSPTNEKLFF. The full variable domain, its missing parts supplied by reference TRBV25-1 and TRBJ1-4, is EADIYQTPRYLVIGTGKKITLECSQTMGHDKMYWYQQDPGMELHLIHYSYGVNSTEKGDLSSESTVSRIRTEHFPLTLESARPSHTSQYLCASSEGVSPTNEKLFFGSGTQLSVL.

This clonotype has just a few counts. The junction differs from germline at one of its ends, possibly a read error. The rearrangement links TRBV10-1 to TRBJ2-7, with 10 bases fitting TRBD2. The V gene's germline CDR1 is WNHNN and CDR2 SYGVQD (reference sequence). The CDR3 extends over 15 amino acids. The CDR3 DNA sequence: TGCGCCAGCAGCCCCGGAACTAGCGGGAACTACGAGCAGCACTTC. Its protein is CASSPGTSGNYEQHF.

Concerning this clonotype: With a much larger clone just one base away, this may be a read error. Since the CDR3 does not end with the conserved phenylalanine or tryptophan, this likely comes from a read error. The chain is built from TRBV28 and TRBJ2-7; 12 bases are a match to TRBD1. The CDR3 consists of 15 residues. With 5 bases clipped from V and 9 bases from J, the junction kept 11 bases outside the gene matches. Germline CDR1 MDHEN, CDR2 SYDVKM. CDR3 in amino acids: CASSVTGTGGAWQYL. DNA of the CDR3: TGTGCCAGCAGTGTGACCGGGACAGGGGGCGCGTGGCAGTACTTA.

As to this clonotype: At one end the junction does not follow the germline gene, possibly because of a read error. J is TRBJ2-5 and V is TRBV6-5; TRBD2 aligns across 7 bases. CDR1 and CDR2 from the germline V gene are MNHEY and SVGAGI. This CDR3 is built from 15 residues. The CDR3 region is CVSSREGRPQEAQYF. The DNA of the CDR3 is TGTGTCAGCAGTAGGGAGGGAAGGCCCCAAGAGGCCCAGTACTTC.

In the case of this clonotype: Compared with germline, one end of the junction differs, possibly owing to a read error. The V and J genes are TRBV5-4 and TRBJ2-5; 8 nucleotides align to TRBD1. Germline V lookup: CDR1 SGHNT, CDR2 YYREEE (reference sequence). The CDR3 has 15 residues. The CDR3 loop is CASSLGRGLGETQYF. The CDR3 DNA reads TGTGCCAGCAGCTTGGGCAGGGGGCTAGGGGAGACTCAGTACTTC. Complete variable domain (other parts from reference TRBV5-4 and TRBJ2-5): ETGVTQSPTHLIKTRGQQVTLRCSSQSGHNTVSWYQQALGQGPQFIFQYYREEENGRGNFPPRFSGLQFPNYSSELNVNALELDDSALYLCASSLGRGLGETQYFGPGTRLLVL.

Comments on this clonotype: Relative to the germline gene, one junction end is altered; a read error may explain this. This chain connects TRBV6-6 to TRBJ1-1, with D tentatively TRBD1 (5 bases). The CDR3 covers 14 residues. Germline V lookup: CDR1 MNHNY, CDR2 SVGAGI (reference sequence). The CDR3: CTSSYNSARRGAFF. In nucleotides, the CDR3 is TGTACCAGCAGTTACAACTCGGCCAGAAGGGGAGCTTTCTTT.

This clonotype turned up a few times. The V and J genes are TRBV12-3 or TRBV12-4 and TRBJ1-5, with TRBD1 matching over 8 bases. This CDR3 is built from 13 residues. V dropped 6 bases and J dropped 5; count of bases not matched to a gene: 3. CDR3 region: CASSQGAYQPQHF. The CDR3, as DNA: TGTGCCAGCAGCCAGGGGGCCTATCAGCCCCAGCATTTT.

The V call is TRBV4-1, the J call TRBJ1-2; the D gene is possibly TRBD1 (5 bases). V dropped 7 bases and J dropped 5 bases, with 14 bases sitting between them. This CDR3 has 13 amino acids. Germline V gene sequence: CDR1 MGHRA, CDR2 YSYEKL. CDR3 bases: TGCGCCAGCATCGAGACAGTTAATTATGGCTACACCTTC. It yields the protein CASIETVNYGYTF.

The chain is built from TRBV29-1 and TRBJ1-2; a weak D match, TRBD1 (5 bases). The V gene's germline CDR1 is SQVTM and CDR2 ANQGSEA. The V end lost 3 bases, the J end lost 4 bases, and 15 bases lay between the germline ends. CDR3 length equals 14 residues. In nucleotides, the CDR3 is TGCAGCGTTGATGCGAAGGGAAGGGGCTATGGCTACACCTTC. It encodes CSVDAKGRGYGYTF.

Regarding this clonotype: A much larger clone lies one base from this, so it may be a read error. This chain links TRBV5-5 with TRBJ1-2; D is ambiguous. This CDR3 spans 16 amino acids. CDR1 is SGHKS and CDR2 is YYEKEE in the germline V gene (reference sequence). CDR3 sequence: CASSLVSGHTNYDYTF. The CDR3 DNA reads as TGTGCCAGCAGCTTGGTTTCGGGCCATACTAACTATGACTACACCTTC.

The CDR3 spells CAYSLSVGPAGGGYEQYF. The CDR3 DNA reads TGTGCCTACAGCTTATCCGTTGGACCAGCGGGAGGGGGGTACGAGCAGTACTTC. The J gene is TRBJ2-7, the V gene TRBV11-2; 10 bases fit TRBD2. With V trimmed by 11 bases and J by 4 bases, 23 bases remained unmatched. CDR1 is SGHAT and CDR2 is FQNNGV in the germline V gene. This CDR3 is built from 18 residues.

This clonotype was seen a handful of times. This may be a read error, as it is one base from a much larger clone. The rearrangement joins TRBV12-3 or TRBV12-4 to TRBJ2-5; D remains ambiguous. The CDR3 covers 13 residues. The CDR3 region is CTSSLGFGETQYF. The DNA of the CDR3 is TGTACCAGCAGTTTAGGGTTTGGGGAGACCCAGTACTTC.

As for this clonotype: Relative to the germline gene, one junction end is altered; a read error may explain this. The chain recombines TRBV6-1 with TRBJ1-2, with unresolved D. Germline V gene sequence: CDR1 MNHNS, CDR2 SASEGT. The CDR3 is 13 residues long. The CDR3 coding sequence is TGTGCCAGCGGTGAGTGGATAGGGAATGGTTACACCTTC. Amino acid sequence: CASGEWIGNGYTF.

The chain combines TRBV11-2 with TRBJ1-1, with 10 positions matching TRBD1. This CDR3 region has 17 residues. Looked up from germline, CDR1 is SGHAT and CDR2 is FQNNGV. The trim removed 5 bases at V and 14 bases at J, leaving 23 bases unmatched. CDR3: CASSLMGGQGFGTEAFF. Written as DNA, the CDR3 is TGTGCCAGCAGCCTAATGGGGGGACAGGGGTTCGGCACTGAGGCCTTCTTT.

For this clonotype: Sequence at one end of the junction differs from germline and may be a read error. The chain links TRBV4-1 to TRBJ2-1; 10 bases map to TRBD2. Germline loops: CDR1 MGHRA, CDR2 YSYEKL. There are 20 residues in the CDR3. For the CDR3, the DNA is TGCGCCAGCAGCTCCTCAGACAGCGGACCAGCGGGAGGGCCGGGAAATGGGCAGTTCTTC. Residues: CASSSSDSGPAGGPGNGQFF.

This clonotype was counted ten times or more. The DNA for the CDR3 is TGTGCCTGGAGTCAATACCTGACAGGGGGCAATGAGCAGTTCTTC. Translation gives CAWSQYLTGGNEQFF. The rearrangement joins TRBV30 to TRBJ2-1; 9 bases line up with TRBD1. Germline values: CDR1 GTSNPN, CDR2 SVGIG (reference sequence). The trim removed 2 bases at V and 6 bases at J, leaving 8 bases unmatched. CDR3 length: 15 residues.

Notes on this clonotype: The junction differs from germline at one of its ends, possibly a read error. The chain has TRBV11-2 and TRBJ2-1; a possible D gene is TRBD2 (6 bases). From germline, CDR1 is SGHAT and CDR2 FQNNGV. This CDR3 has 12 amino acids. The CDR3 bases are TGTGCCAGGAGCCGGGAGTACAATGAGCAGCTCTTC. Translated: CARSREYNEQLF.